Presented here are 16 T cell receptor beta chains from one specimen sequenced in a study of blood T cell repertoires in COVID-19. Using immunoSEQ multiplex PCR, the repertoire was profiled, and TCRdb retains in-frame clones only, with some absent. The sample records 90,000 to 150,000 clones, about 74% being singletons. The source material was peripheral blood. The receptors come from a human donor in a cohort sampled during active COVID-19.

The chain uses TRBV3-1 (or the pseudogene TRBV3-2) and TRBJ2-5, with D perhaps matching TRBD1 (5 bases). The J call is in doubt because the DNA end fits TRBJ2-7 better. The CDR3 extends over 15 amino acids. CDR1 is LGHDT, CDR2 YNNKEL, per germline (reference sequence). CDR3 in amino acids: CASSQDWSGIYEQYF. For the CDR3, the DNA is TGTGCCAGCAGCCAAGATTGGTCAGGGATCTACGAGCAGTACTTC.

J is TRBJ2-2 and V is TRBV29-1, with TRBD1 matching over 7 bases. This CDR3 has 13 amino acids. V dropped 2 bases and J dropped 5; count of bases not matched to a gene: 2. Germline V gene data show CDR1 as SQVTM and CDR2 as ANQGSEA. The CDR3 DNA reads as TGCAGCGTTGAAAGGGGGCGGACCGGGGAGCTGTTTTTT. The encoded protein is CSVERGRTGELFF.

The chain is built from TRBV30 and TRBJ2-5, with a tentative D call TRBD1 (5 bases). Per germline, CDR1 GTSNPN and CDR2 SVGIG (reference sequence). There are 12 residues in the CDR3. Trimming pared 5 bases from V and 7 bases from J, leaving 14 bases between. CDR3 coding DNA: TGTGCCTGGGGGGCAATCTCAGGGACCCAGTACTTC. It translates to CAWGAISGTQYF.

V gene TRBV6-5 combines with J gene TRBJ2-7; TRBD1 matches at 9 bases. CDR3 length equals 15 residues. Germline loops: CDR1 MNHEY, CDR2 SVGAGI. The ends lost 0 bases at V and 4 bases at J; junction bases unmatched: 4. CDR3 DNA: TGTGCCAGCAGTTACTCGCGGGACAGGGAGTACGAGCAGTACTTC. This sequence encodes CASSYSRDREYEQYF.

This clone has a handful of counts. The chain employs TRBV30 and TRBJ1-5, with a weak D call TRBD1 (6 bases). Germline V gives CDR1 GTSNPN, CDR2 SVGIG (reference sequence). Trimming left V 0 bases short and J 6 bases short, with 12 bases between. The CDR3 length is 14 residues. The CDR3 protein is CAWSVQGSGQPQHF. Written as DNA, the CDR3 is TGTGCCTGGAGTGTCCAGGGGTCGGGTCAGCCCCAGCATTTT.

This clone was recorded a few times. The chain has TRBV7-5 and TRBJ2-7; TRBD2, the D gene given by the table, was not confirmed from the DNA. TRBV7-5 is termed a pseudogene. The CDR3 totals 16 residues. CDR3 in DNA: TGTGTCAGAAGCCTATCTAGCGGGAGTATCACCTACGAGCAGTACTTC. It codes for CVRSLSSGSITYEQYF.

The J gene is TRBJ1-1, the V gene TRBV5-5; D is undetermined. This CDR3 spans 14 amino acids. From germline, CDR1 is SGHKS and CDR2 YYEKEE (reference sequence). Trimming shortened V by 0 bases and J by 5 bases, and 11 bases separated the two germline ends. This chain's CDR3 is CASSLVEAWTEAFF. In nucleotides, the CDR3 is TGTGCCAGCAGCTTGGTAGAGGCTTGGACTGAAGCTTTCTTT.

In DNA form, the CDR3 reads TGTGCCAGTAGTGGCCTGGGACAGGGGTTCGAGCAGTACTTC. Translating gives CASSGLGQGFEQYF. The rearrangement links TRBV19 to TRBJ2-7, with TRBD1 identical over 10 bases. The CDR3 has 14 residues. Germline CDR1 is LNHDA and CDR2 is SQIVND (reference sequence). V lost 5 bases and J lost 6; bases outside the gene matches: 7.

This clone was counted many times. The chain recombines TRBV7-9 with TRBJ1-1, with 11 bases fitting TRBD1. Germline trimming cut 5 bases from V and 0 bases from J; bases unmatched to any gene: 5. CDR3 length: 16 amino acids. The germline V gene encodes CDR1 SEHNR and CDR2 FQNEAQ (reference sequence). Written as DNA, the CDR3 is TGTGCCAGCAGCCCTGGGACAGGGGGTTTGAACACTGAAGCTTTCTTT. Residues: CASSPGTGGLNTEAFF.

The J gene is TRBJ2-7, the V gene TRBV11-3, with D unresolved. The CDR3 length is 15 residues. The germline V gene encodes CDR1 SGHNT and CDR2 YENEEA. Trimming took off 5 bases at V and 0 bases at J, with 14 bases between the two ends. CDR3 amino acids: CASSGEAASSYEQYF. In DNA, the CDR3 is TGTGCCAGCAGCGGAGAGGCGGCAAGCTCCTACGAGCAGTACTTC.

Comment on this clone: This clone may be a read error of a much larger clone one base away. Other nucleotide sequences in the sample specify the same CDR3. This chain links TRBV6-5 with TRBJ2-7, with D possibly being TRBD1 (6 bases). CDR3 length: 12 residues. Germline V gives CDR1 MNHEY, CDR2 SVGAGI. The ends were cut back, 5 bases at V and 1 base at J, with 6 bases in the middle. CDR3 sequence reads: CASSQGSYEQYF. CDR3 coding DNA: TGTGCCAGCAGTCAGGGGTCCTACGAGCAGTACTTC.

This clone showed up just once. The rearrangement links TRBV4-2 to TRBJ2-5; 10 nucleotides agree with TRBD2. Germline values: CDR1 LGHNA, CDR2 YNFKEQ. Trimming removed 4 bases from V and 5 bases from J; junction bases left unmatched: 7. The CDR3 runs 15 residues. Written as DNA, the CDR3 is TGTGCCAGCAGCCCCGAGAGCGGGGGGGTCGAGACCCAGTACTTC. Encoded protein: CASSPESGGVETQYF.

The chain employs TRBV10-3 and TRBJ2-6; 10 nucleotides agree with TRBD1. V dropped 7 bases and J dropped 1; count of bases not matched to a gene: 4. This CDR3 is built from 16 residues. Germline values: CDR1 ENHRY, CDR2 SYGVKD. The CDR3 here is CAIKGQGESGANVLTF. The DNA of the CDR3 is TGTGCCATCAAAGGACAGGGGGAGTCTGGGGCCAACGTCCTGACTTTC.

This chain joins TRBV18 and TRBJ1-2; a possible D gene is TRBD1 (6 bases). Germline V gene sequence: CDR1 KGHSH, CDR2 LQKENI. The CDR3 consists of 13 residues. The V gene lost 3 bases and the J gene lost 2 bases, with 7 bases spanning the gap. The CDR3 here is CASSPQGNYGYTF. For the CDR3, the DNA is TGTGCCAGCTCACCTCAGGGGAACTATGGCTACACCTTC. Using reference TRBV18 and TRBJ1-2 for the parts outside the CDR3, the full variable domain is NAGVMQNPRHLVRRRGQEARLRCSPMKGHSHVYWYRQLPEEGLKFMVYLQKENIIDESGMPKERFSAEFPKEGPSILRIQQVVRGDSAAYFCASSPQGNYGYTFGSGTRLTVV.

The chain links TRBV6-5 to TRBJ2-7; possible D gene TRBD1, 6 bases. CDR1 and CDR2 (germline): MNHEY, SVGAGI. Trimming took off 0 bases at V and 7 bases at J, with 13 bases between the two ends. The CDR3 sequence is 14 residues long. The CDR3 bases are TGTGCCAGCAGTTACTCCCCGGGACATGGTGAGCAGTACTTC. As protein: CASSYSPGHGEQYF.

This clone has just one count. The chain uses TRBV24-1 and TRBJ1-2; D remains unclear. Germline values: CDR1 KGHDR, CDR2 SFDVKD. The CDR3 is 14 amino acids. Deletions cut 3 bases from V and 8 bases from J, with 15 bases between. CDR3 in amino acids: CATSDSGSGEGYTF. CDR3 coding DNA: TGTGCCACCAGTGATAGCGGTAGCGGAGAAGGCTACACCTTC.